This TCR beta chain was recorded in a study of blood T cells in healthy people across ages. General study findings and limits: Significant beta diversity loss was already apparent by age approximately 40, declining roughly linearly.

In this sample, this clonotype turned up a few times. Its antigen is currently unknown. A sample-barcoded 5' primer and a J-beta primer mix were used in a second PCR of about 7 to 12 cycles. Every sample produced at least 2.5 million CDR3-containing paired-end reads. TCRdb reprocessed the 5' RACE reads with MiXCR, giving one entry per CDR3 protein. The sample has some 1 million distinct CDR3 sequences; more than 35% are singletons. Drawn from each donor were roughly 10 milliliters of peripheral blood. V dropped 3 bases and J dropped 4 bases, with 10 bases sitting between them. Germline-derived CDR1 and CDR2 are DFQATT and SNEGSKA (reference sequence). The CDR3 has 12 residues.

This TCR derives from a woman aged 55 to 70 in good health. The sample consisted of blood. The V call is TRBV20-1, the J call TRBJ2-7; no firm D call. For the CDR3, the DNA is TGCAGTGCTAGTCCCACATTATACGAGCAGTACTTC. It encodes CSASPTLYEQYF.